Below are 21 T cell receptor beta chains sequenced from a single sample in a study of persistence of HIV-infected CD4 T cells. No antigen is known for these receptors. The stimulus was lysate of CMV-infected fibroblasts, 8.5 to 10 ug/mL. Sorted nonresponding memory CD4+ T cells were CD40L-negative, CD69-negative, CD45RO-high. The immunoSEQ assay was version 4, run in survey mode. Sequencing used immunoSEQ multiplex PCR; TCRdb keeps in-frame clones, though not all of them. The sample holds 37,000 or so clones, 65% to 85% seen once. The sequences come from CD4+ T cells sorted from PBMCs after approximately 18-hour stimulation, collected from a patient who received antiretroviral therapy. These receptors were taken from an adult man with HIV who was CMV-seropositive.

The chain uses TRBV4-1 and TRBJ2-7; TRBD2 agrees at 13 bases. There are 15 residues in the CDR3. CDR1 is MGHRA and CDR2 is YSYEKL in the germline V gene. The ends lost 4 bases at V and 3 bases at J; junction bases unmatched: 3. CDR3 DNA sequence: TGCGCCAGCAGCCGGACTAGCGGGGGTCGCTACGAGCAGTACTTC. Translation: CASSRTSGGRYEQYF.

The chain couples TRBV5-5 to TRBJ1-2; D unclear. From germline, CDR1 is SGHKS and CDR2 YYEKEE (reference sequence). Trimming cost V 0 bases and J 4 bases, with 10 bases left between them. The CDR3 covers 14 residues. In DNA form, the CDR3 reads TGTGCCAGCAGCTTGGATGCAGTTGGCTATGGCTACACCTTC. Protein sequence: CASSLDAVGYGYTF.

The chain carries TRBV29-1 and TRBJ2-2; TRBD1 matches at 8 bases. The V gene end was trimmed by 4 bases and the J gene end by 6 bases; junction bases not matched to a gene: 10. Per the germline V gene, CDR1 is SQVTM and CDR2 is ANQGSEA. This CDR3 has 15 amino acids. CDR3 amino acids: CSVGIDRGTPGELFF. The DNA for the CDR3 is TGCAGCGTTGGAATTGACAGGGGTACTCCCGGGGAGCTGTTTTTT.

The rearrangement joins TRBV4-1 to TRBJ1-4; D is unclear. The CDR3 totals 18 residues. Trimming shortened V by 2 bases and J by 1 base, and 17 bases separated the two germline ends. Germline V gives CDR1 MGHRA, CDR2 YSYEKL. The CDR3 is CASSQREVGALTNEKLFF. DNA of the CDR3: TGCGCCAGCAGCCAAAGGGAGGTGGGCGCACTAACTAATGAAAAACTGTTTTTT.

This clone was seen more than once but under ten times. The chain couples TRBV5-1 to TRBJ2-3; D unresolved. The CDR3 runs to 15 residues. Trimming stripped 2 bases from V and 0 bases from J, with 10 bases between. Germline values: CDR1 SGHRS, CDR2 YFSETQ. CDR3 bases: TGCGCCAGCAGCTTATCAACACGGAGCACAGATACGCAGTATTTT. Its translation: CASSLSTRSTDTQYF. The variable domain in full, completed from reference TRBV5-1 and TRBJ2-3, reads KAGVTQTPRYLIKTRGQQVTLSCSPISGHRSVSWYQQTPGQGLQFLFEYFSETQRNKGNFPGRFSGRQFSNSRSEMNVSTLELGDSALYLCASSLSTRSTDTQYFGPGTRLTVL.

This clone was counted only a few times. The J gene is TRBJ1-6, the V gene TRBV4-1, with D unresolved. V was clipped by 2 bases and J by 8 bases, with 13 bases between them. The germline V gene has CDR1 MGHRA and CDR2 YSYEKL. The length of the CDR3 is 15 residues. The CDR3 DNA reads as TGCGCCAGCAGCCAACTCCGGGCCGGAGATTCACCCCTCCACTTT. It translates to CASSQLRAGDSPLHF.

The rearrangement uses TRBV6-5 and TRBJ2-2, with D possibly being TRBD1 (5 bases). This CDR3 is built from 14 residues. V dropped 5 bases and J dropped 5 bases, with 12 bases sitting between them. Germline V gives CDR1 MNHEY, CDR2 SVGAGI. In DNA form, the CDR3 reads TGTGCCAGCAGTCGCCAGGGCGAAACCGGGGAGCTGTTTTTT. Its protein is CASSRQGETGELFF.

This rearrangement joins TRBV18 to TRBJ2-6, with D hard to call. The CDR3 sequence is 17 residues long. CDR1 is KGHSH, CDR2 LQKENI, per germline. Between the trimmed V and J ends, which lost 6 bases and 1 base, there was a span of 16 bases. The CDR3 protein is CASSRSPPGSGANVLTF. Written as DNA, the CDR3 is TGTGCCAGCTCCCGATCCCCCCCGGGTTCTGGGGCCAACGTCCTGACTTTC. The variable domain in full, with the rest retrieved from reference TRBV18 and TRBJ2-6, is NAGVMQNPRHLVRRRGQEARLRCSPMKGHSHVYWYRQLPEEGLKFMVYLQKENIIDESGMPKERFSAEFPKEGPSILRIQQVVRGDSAAYFCASSRSPPGSGANVLTFGAGSRLTVL.

This clone was counted once. This chain connects TRBV14 to TRBJ1-1; a weak D match, TRBD1 (5 bases). The CDR3 is made up of 14 amino acids. Looked up from germline, CDR1 is SGHDN and CDR2 is FVKESK. V was cut by 4 bases and J by 10 bases, with 19 bases left in between. The CDR3 DNA follows: TGTGCCAGCAGCCTTGGGGGGGTCTGGAAAGGAGCTTTCTTT. It specifies CASSLGGVWKGAFF.

This sequence joins TRBV30 and TRBJ2-6, with TRBD1 identical over 7 bases. V trimming: 7 bases; J trimming: 4 bases; junction bases outside the gene matches: 13. The CDR3 sequence is 16 residues long. Germline V lookup: CDR1 GTSNPN, CDR2 SVGIG (reference sequence). The CDR3 DNA reads as TGTGCCTTGACAGGGAACCACTCGTCCGGGGCCAACGTCCTGACTTTC. This encodes CALTGNHSSGANVLTF.

The chain is built from TRBV7-6 and TRBJ2-4, with 12 bases aligning to TRBD2. Unmatched junction bases numbered 10, after V lost 4 bases and J lost 9 bases. CDR3 length equals 16 residues. The germline V gene has CDR1 SGHVS and CDR2 FNYEAQ. The CDR3 DNA reads TGTGCCAGCAGCTCAGGCCTAGCGGGGGGGCGGAGCATTCAGTACTTC. Protein product: CASSSGLAGGRSIQYF.

The chain employs TRBV6-5 and TRBJ2-4; D unresolved. Germline V lookup: CDR1 MNHEY, CDR2 SVGAGI. The V and J ends lost 6 bases and 6 bases respectively, with 15 bases between them. This CDR3 region has 14 residues. The CDR3 region is CASRPRQARNIQYF. For the CDR3, the DNA is TGTGCCAGCAGACCAAGGCAGGCAAGAAACATTCAGTACTTC.

This chain uses TRBV28 with TRBJ1-5, with D possibly being TRBD1 (5 bases). CDR1 MDHEN and CDR2 SYDVKM come from the germline V gene. The CDR3 spans 14 residues. V was shortened by 5 bases and J by 1 base, with 9 bases between the two germline ends. The DNA of the CDR3 is TGTGCCAGCAGTCTCAGGGAAAGCAATCAGCCCCAGCATTTT. Its translation: CASSLRESNQPQHF. The complete variable domain, with remaining parts taken from reference TRBV28 and TRBJ1-5, reads DVKVTQSSRYLVKRTGEKVFLECVQDMDHENMFWYRQDPGLGLRLIYFSYDVKMKEKGDIPEGYSVSREKKERFSLILESASTNQTSMYLCASSLRESNQPQHFGDGTRLSIL.

V usage is TRBV29-1 and J usage is TRBJ2-1; TRBD1 is a possible D gene (5 bases). Trimming removed 6 bases at V and 7 bases at J, with 10 bases between. This CDR3 has 11 residues. Germline assignment: CDR1 SQVTM and CDR2 ANQGSEA. CDR3 residues: CSVSQGNEQFF. CDR3 nucleotides: TGCAGCGTCAGTCAGGGTAATGAGCAGTTCTTC.

The V and J genes are TRBV7-9 and TRBJ1-2; possibly TRBD1 for D (6 bases). This CDR3 spans 14 amino acids. CDR1 is SEHNR, CDR2 FQNEAQ, per germline (reference sequence). The ends were cut back, 3 bases at V and 4 bases at J, with 12 bases in the middle. The CDR3 DNA follows: TGTGCCAGCAGCTTCCTCGAAGGGGGCTATGGCTACACCTTC. Its translation is CASSFLEGGYGYTF.

V usage is TRBV6-1 and J usage is TRBJ2-3; 14 bases map to TRBD2. This CDR3 is built from 17 residues. Germline CDR1 is MNHNS and CDR2 is SASEGT. With V trimmed by 0 bases and J by 7 bases, 6 bases remained unmatched. The CDR3 DNA sequence: TGTGCCAGCAGTGAAGCGACTAGCGGGGGGGCCGGGTATACGCAGTATTTT. Protein: CASSEATSGGAGYTQYF.

This rearrangement joins TRBV4-1 to TRBJ2-1; 9 bases fit TRBD1. Germline-derived CDR1 and CDR2 are MGHRA and YSYEKL. V shed 3 bases, J shed 3 bases, and the junction held 6 bases outside the gene matches. The CDR3 contains 16 residues. The CDR3 bases are TGCGCCAGCAGCCAGGGGACAGGGAAGAACTACAATGAGCAGTTCTTC. It yields the protein CASSQGTGKNYNEQFF.

This clone was observed a single time. The V and J genes are TRBV24-1 and TRBJ1-5; 7 nucleotides match TRBD1. V shed 7 bases, J shed 7 bases, and the junction held 6 bases outside the gene matches. CDR3 length: 13 amino acids. CDR1 KGHDR and CDR2 SFDVKD come from the germline V gene. The CDR3 loop is CATSDRVEQPQHF. The CDR3 nucleotides are TGTGCCACCAGCGACAGGGTTGAGCAGCCCCAGCATTTT.

V gene TRBV15 combines with J gene TRBJ2-1, with 10 bases that match TRBD2. The CDR3 sequence is 15 residues long. V lost 1 base and J lost 7; bases outside the gene matches: 4. Germline CDR1 reads LNHNV; CDR2 reads YYDKDF (reference sequence). Here the CDR3 reads CATSRAQRGGNEQFF. DNA of the CDR3: TGTGCCACCAGCAGAGCCCAGCGGGGGGGGAATGAGCAGTTCTTC.

J is TRBJ1-1 and V is TRBV19; 7 nucleotides match TRBD1. The ends lost 4 bases at V and 10 bases at J; junction bases unmatched: 6. The CDR3 has 12 residues. Germline loops: CDR1 LNHDA, CDR2 SQIVND (reference sequence). In DNA form, the CDR3 reads TGTGCCAGTAGTAGACAGGGCCTCGGAGCTTTCTTT. It yields the protein CASSRQGLGAFF. The full variable domain, rest sourced from reference TRBV19 and TRBJ1-1, is DGGITQSPKYLFRKEGQNVTLSCEQNLNHDAMYWYRQDPGQGLRLIYYSQIVNDFQKGDIAEGYSVSREKKESFPLTVTSAQKNPTAFYLCASSRQGLGAFFGQGTRLTVV.

This clone appeared once. The CDR3 coding sequence is TGTGCCAGCAGCCCGAGACACAGGACTAGCGGGGCTGAGCAGTTCTTC. This gives the protein CASSPRHRTSGAEQFF. The V and J genes are TRBV7-6 and TRBJ2-1; 12 nucleotides agree with TRBD2. The CDR3 runs to 16 residues. With 5 bases clipped from V and 9 bases from J, the junction kept 11 bases outside the gene matches. Germline V gene lookup returns CDR1 SGHVS and CDR2 FNYEAQ.